This entry describes one TCR beta chain. What it binds is not known. The sample belongs to a study of neoadjuvant anti-PD-1 for oral cavity cancer. Findings and limits, study-wide: Pretreatment Treg/Th17 ratio correlated inversely with post-treatment tumor clonality. With three patients per group, TCR findings need larger cohorts.

The CDR3 sequence is 13 residues long. CDR1 GTSNPN and CDR2 SVGIG come from the germline V gene (reference sequence). The germline V and J ends were trimmed by 5 bases and 4 bases, with 14 bases remaining between them. The time point is: after neoadjuvant nivolumab, at surgical resection. Patients were newly diagnosed with stage II-IVA oral cavity squamous cell carcinoma without prior systemic or radiation treatment. The data were produced by immunoSEQ multiplex PCR, yet TCRdb's version contains in-frame clones alone and is incomplete. The sample has about 23,000 clones; 25% to 30% are singletons. The sequences come from tumor tissue, collected after nivolumab (anti-PD-1) treatment. This receptor was taken from a person between 40 and 80 years old with oral cavity squamous cell carcinoma. The rearrangement uses TRBV30 and TRBJ1-1, with D possibly TRBD1 on 6 matching bases. In nucleotides, the CDR3 is TGTGCCTGGCGCCGGGGAGGGGGCACTGAAGCTTTCTTT. Translated: CAWRRGGGTEAFF.